These 5 T cell receptor beta chains came from one sample sequenced in a study of blood T cell repertoires in COVID-19. Assay used: immunoSEQ multiplex PCR; TCRdb lists only in-frame clones, some missing. The table records approximately 34,000 clones, about 85% of them present only once. Material: peripheral blood. The receptors stem from a man between 65 and 80 years old with COVID-19, enrolled during active disease.

The J gene is TRBJ2-7, the V gene TRBV7-8; 7 bases are shared with TRBD2. Germline V gene data show CDR1 as SGHVS and CDR2 as FQNEAQ. V shed 1 base and J 5 bases; nucleotides not matched to a gene: 2. CDR3 length: 13 amino acids. CDR3: CASSLGTSDEQYF. CDR3 nucleotide sequence: TGTGCCAGCAGCTTAGGAACTAGCGACGAGCAGTACTTC.

The CDR3 coding sequence is TGTGCCAGTAGTCCACAGGGGAATGGAGAGACCCAGTACTTC. This translates into CASSPQGNGETQYF. The chain joins TRBV19 to TRBJ2-5; 7 nucleotides line up with TRBD1. Germline V gives CDR1 LNHDA, CDR2 SQIVND (reference sequence). V was pared by 5 bases and J by 4 bases, with 7 bases of the junction left unmatched. This CDR3 spans 14 amino acids.

This clone was observed a handful of times. V is TRBV3-1 (or the pseudogene TRBV3-2) and J is TRBJ2-2; 8 nucleotides agree with TRBD2. The CDR3 runs 15 residues. Germline CDR1 LGHDT, CDR2 YNNKEL (reference sequence). J was trimmed by 6 bases and V by 8 bases; bases with no gene match: 11. DNA for the CDR3: TGTGCCAGCGCAGGGACAAAAGCGGGAGCCGGGGAGCTGTTTTTT. Its translation: CASAGTKAGAGELFF.

This chain connects TRBV3-1 (or the pseudogene TRBV3-2) to TRBJ1-1; D remains unclear. V gave up 4 bases and J gave up 6 bases, with 12 bases separating them. The CDR3 has 13 amino acids. CDR1 is LGHDT, CDR2 YNNKEL, per germline (reference sequence). In DNA form, the CDR3 reads TGTGCCAGCAGCCCCGGGGTGAGGGCTGAAGCTTTCTTT. This codes for CASSPGVRAEAFF.

V is TRBV19 and J is TRBJ1-1; a possible D gene is TRBD1 (5 bases). Germline CDR1 and CDR2: LNHDA and SQIVND (reference sequence). This CDR3 contains 15 residues. V was clipped by 3 bases and J by 4 bases, with 15 bases between them. CDR3 sequence (DNA): TGTGCCAGTAGTATCCCCCAAAGGGGAGGCACTGAAGCTTTCTTT. It codes for CASSIPQRGGTEAFF.